This TCR beta chain was observed in a study of CD8+CD57+ T cells in acquired aplastic anemia. At the level of the study: Sorted CD4+ and CD8+ cell DNA averaged around 3 ug.

CDR3 and TCR beta VDJ profiling relied on genomic DNA as the template. TCRdb redid the calling of the reads with MiXCR, one entry per CDR3 protein. The table records 200,000 or so distinct CDR3 sequences, over 60% of them present only once. Concerning this clonotype: Its antigen is unidentified.

The length of the CDR3 is 13 residues. Trimming left V 2 bases short and J 7 bases short, with 11 bases between. CDR1 is WNHNN, CDR2 SYGVQD, per germline (reference sequence). General study points: The CD8+ Simpson's diversity of patients and controls was not significantly different. A set of twenty-nine CD8+ CDR3 sequences was shared between patients and controls, and these sequences appeared highly expressed in patients.

The source material was sorted CD4+, CD8+, or CD8+CD57+ T cells (not recorded which) from PBMCs. The source of this sequence is a human donor with severe aplastic anemia or a healthy control (not recorded which). This rearrangement joins TRBV10-1 to TRBJ1-1; D uncertain. CDR3 DNA: TGCGCCAGCAGTGAGGCGTTCCTAAGTGAAGCTTTCTTT. This translates into CASSEAFLSEAFF.